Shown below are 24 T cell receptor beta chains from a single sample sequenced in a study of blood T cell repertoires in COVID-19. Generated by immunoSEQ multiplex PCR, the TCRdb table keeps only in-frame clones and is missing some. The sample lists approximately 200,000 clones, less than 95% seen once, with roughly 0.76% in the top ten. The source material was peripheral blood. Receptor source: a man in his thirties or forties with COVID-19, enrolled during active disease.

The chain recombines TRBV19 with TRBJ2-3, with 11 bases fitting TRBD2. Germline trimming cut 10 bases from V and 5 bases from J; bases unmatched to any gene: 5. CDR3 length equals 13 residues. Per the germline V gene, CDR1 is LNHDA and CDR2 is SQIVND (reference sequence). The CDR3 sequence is CATRLAGLDTQYF. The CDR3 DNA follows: TGTGCCACCCGACTAGCGGGGCTAGATACGCAGTATTTT.

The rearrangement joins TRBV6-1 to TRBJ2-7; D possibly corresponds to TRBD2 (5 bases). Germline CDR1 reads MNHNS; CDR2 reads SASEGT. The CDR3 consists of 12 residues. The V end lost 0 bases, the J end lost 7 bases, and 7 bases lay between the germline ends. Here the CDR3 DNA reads TGTGCCAGCAGTGAAGCGTCGGGGGAGCAGTACTTC. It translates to CASSEASGEQYF.

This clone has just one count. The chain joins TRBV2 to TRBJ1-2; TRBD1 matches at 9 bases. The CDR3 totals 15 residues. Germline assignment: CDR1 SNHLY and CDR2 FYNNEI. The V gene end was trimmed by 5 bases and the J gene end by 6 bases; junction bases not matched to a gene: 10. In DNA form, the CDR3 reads TGTGCCAGCAGTCTCTCCGGGACAGGGCTGAATGGCTACACCTTC. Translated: CASSLSGTGLNGYTF.

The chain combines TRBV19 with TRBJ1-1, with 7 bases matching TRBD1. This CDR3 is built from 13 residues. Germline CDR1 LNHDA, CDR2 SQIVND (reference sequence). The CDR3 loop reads CGTGGDWGSEAFF. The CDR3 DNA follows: TGTGGGACAGGAGGAGATTGGGGTTCTGAAGCTTTCTTT.

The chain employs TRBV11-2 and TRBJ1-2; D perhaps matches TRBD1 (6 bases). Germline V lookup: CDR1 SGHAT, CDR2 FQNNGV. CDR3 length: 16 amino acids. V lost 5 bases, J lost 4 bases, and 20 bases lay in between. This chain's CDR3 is CASSTPDSTRFYGYTF. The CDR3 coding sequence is TGTGCCAGCAGCACCCCGGACAGCACCCGATTCTATGGCTACACCTTC.

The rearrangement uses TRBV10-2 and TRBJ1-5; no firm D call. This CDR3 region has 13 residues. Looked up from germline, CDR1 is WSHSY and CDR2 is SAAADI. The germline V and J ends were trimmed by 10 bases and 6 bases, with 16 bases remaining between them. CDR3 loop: CATSEESRQPQHF. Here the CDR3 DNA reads TGCGCCACCTCGGAGGAAAGCCGTCAGCCCCAGCATTTT.

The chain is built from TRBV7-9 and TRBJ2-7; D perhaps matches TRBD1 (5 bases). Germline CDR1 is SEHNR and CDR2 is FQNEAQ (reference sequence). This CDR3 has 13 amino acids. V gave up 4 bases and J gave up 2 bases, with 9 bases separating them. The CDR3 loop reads CASSSRQTYEQYF. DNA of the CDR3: TGTGCCAGCAGCTCCAGACAGACCTACGAGCAGTACTTC.

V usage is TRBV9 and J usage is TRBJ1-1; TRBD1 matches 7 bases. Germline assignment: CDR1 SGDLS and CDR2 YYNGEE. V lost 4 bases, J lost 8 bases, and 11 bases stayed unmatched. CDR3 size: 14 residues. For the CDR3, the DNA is TGTGCCAGCAGCCCCCATCCTGACAGGGACGAAGCTTTCTTT. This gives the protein CASSPHPDRDEAFF. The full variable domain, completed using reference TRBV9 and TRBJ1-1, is DSGVTQTPKHLITATGQRVTLRCSPRSGDLSVYWYQQSLDQGLQFLIQYYNGEERAKGNILERFSAQQFPDLHSELNLSSLELGDSALYFCASSPHPDRDEAFFGQGTRLTVV.

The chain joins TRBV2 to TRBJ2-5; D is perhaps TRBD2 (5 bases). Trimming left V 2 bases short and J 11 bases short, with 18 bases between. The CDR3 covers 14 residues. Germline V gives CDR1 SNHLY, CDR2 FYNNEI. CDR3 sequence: CASSESGRTSVQYF. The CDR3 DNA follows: TGTGCCAGCAGTGAAAGCGGACGCACGTCGGTTCAGTACTTC.

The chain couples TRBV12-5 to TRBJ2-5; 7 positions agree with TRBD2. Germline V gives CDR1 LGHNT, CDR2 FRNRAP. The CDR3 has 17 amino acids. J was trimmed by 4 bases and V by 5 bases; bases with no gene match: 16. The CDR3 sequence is CASGPFPDPQRGETQYF. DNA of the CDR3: TGTGCTAGTGGTCCCTTCCCGGACCCGCAGCGGGGAGAGACCCAGTACTTC. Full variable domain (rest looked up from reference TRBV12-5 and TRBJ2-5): DARVTQTPRHKVTEMGQEVTMRCQPILGHNTVFWYRQTMMQGLELLAYFRNRAPLDDSGMPKDRFSAEMPDATLATLKIQPSEPRDSAVYFCASGPFPDPQRGETQYFGPGTRLLVL.

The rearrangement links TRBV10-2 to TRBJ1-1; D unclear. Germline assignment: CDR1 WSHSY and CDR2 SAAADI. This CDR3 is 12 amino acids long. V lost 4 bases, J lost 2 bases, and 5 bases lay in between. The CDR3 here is CASSAVNTEAFF. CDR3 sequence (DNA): TGCGCCAGCAGTGCAGTTAACACTGAAGCTTTCTTT.

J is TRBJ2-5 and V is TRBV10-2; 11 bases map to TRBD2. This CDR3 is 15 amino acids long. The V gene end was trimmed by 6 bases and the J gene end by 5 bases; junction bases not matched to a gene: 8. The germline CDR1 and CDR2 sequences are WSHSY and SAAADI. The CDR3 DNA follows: TGCGCCAGCAGCTTAGCGGGGGGGCCATTGGAGACCCAGTACTTC. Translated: CASSLAGGPLETQYF.

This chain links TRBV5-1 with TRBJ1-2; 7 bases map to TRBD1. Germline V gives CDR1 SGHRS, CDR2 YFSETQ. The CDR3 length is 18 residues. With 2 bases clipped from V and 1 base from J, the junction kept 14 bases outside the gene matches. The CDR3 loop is CASSLVTGDSPFNYGYTF. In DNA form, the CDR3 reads TGCGCCAGCAGCTTAGTGACGGGGGACAGCCCATTTAACTATGGCTACACCTTC. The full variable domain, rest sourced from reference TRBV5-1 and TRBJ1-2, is KAGVTQTPRYLIKTRGQQVTLSCSPISGHRSVSWYQQTPGQGLQFLFEYFSETQRNKGNFPGRFSGRQFSNSRSEMNVSTLELGDSALYLCASSLVTGDSPFNYGYTFGSGTRLTVV.

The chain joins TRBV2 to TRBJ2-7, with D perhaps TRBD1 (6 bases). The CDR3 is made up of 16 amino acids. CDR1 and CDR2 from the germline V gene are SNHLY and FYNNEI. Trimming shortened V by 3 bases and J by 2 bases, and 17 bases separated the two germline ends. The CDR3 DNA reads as TGTGCCAGCAGTGACTTGCCCGGACAGCTACCCTACGAGCAGTACTTC. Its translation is CASSDLPGQLPYEQYF.

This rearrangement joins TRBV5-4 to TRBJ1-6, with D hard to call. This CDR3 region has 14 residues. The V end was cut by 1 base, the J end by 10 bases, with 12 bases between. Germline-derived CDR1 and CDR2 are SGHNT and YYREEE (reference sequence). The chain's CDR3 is CASSLPGNGSPLHF. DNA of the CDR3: TGTGCCAGCAGCTTGCCCGGAAACGGGTCACCCCTCCACTTT.

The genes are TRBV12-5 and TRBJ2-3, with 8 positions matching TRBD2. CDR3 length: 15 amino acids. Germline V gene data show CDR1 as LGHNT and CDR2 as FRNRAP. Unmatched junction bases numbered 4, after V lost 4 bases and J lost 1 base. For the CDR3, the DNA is TGTGCTAGTGGTTGGCGGGGGGCGGGCACAGATACGCAGTATTTT. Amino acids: CASGWRGAGTDTQYF.

In nucleotides, the CDR3 is TGTGCCAGCAGCGTAGCTACGATAGCCGGGACAGGGGGTGCGACGACTAATGAAAAACTGTTTTTT. Translating gives CASSVATIAGTGGATTNEKLFF. This chain connects TRBV9 to TRBJ1-4; 11 bases agree with TRBD1. The CDR3 is 22 amino acids. Unmatched junction bases numbered 18, after V lost 0 bases and J lost 2 bases. CDR1 is SGDLS, CDR2 YYNGEE, per germline. The whole variable domain, filled in from reference TRBV9 and TRBJ1-4, reads DSGVTQTPKHLITATGQRVTLRCSPRSGDLSVYWYQQSLDQGLQFLIQYYNGEERAKGNILERFSAQQFPDLHSELNLSSLELGDSALYFCASSVATIAGTGGATTNEKLFFGSGTQLSVL.

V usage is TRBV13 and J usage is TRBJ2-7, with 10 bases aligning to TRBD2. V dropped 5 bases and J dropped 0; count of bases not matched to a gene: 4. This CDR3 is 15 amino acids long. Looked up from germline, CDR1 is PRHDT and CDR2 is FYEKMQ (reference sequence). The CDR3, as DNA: TGTGCCAGCAGCGACACTAGCGGGGACTCCTACGAGCAGTACTTC. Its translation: CASSDTSGDSYEQYF.

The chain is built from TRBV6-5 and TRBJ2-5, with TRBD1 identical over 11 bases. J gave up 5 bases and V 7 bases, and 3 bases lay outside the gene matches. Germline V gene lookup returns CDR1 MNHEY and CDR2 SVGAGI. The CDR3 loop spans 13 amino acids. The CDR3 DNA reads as TGTGCCAGCAAAGGACAGGGGGCGGAGACCCAGTACTTC. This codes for CASKGQGAETQYF.

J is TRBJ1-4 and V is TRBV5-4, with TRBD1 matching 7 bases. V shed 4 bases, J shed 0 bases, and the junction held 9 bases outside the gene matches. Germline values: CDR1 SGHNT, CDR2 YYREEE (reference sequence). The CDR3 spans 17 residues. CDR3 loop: CASSPGTEPSTNEKLFF. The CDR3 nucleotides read TGTGCCAGCAGCCCGGGGACAGAGCCCTCAACTAATGAAAAACTGTTTTTT.

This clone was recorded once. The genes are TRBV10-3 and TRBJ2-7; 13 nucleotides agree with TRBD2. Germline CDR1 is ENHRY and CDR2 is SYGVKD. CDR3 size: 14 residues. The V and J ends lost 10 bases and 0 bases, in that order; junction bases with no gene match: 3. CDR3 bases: TGTGCCAGCTGGACTAGCGGGGGCTCCTACGAGCAGTACTTC. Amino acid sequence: CASWTSGGSYEQYF.

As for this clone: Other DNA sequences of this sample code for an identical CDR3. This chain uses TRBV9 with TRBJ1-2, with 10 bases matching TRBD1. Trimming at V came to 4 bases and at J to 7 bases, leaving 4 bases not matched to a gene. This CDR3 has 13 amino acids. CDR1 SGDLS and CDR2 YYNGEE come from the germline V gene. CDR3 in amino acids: CASSSDRGLGYTF. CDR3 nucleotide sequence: TGTGCCAGCAGCTCCGACAGGGGGCTTGGCTACACCTTC.

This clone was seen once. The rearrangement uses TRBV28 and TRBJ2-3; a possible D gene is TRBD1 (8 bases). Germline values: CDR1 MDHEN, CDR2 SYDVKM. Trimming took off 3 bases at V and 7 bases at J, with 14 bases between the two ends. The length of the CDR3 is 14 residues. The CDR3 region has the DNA TGTGCCAGCAGTTTCGACAGGGGAGGGAATACGCAGTATTTT. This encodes CASSFDRGGNTQYF.

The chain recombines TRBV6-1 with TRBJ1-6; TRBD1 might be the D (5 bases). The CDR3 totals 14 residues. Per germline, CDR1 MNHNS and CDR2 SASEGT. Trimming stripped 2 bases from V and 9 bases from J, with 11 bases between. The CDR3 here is CASSEFRGASPLHF. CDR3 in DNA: TGTGCCAGCAGTGAATTTAGGGGCGCTTCACCCCTCCACTTT.